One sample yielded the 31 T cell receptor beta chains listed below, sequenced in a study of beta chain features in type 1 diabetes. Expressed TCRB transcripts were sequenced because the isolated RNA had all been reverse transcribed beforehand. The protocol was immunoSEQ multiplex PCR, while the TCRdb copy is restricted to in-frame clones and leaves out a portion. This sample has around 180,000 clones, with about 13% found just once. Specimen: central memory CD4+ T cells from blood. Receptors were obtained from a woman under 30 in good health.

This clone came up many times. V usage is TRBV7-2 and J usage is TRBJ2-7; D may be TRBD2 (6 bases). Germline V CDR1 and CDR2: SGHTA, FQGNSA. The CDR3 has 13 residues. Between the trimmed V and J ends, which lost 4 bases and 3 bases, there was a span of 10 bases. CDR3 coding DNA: TGTGCCAGCAGCTCTAGCGTCGGCTACGAGCAGTACTTC. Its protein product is CASSSSVGYEQYF.

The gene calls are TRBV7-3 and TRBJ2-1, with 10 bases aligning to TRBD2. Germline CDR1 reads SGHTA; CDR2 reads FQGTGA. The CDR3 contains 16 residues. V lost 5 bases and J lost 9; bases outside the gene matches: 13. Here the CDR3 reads CASSLPRSGRESEQFF. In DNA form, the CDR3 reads TGTGCCAGCAGCCTCCCGAGAAGCGGGAGGGAGAGTGAGCAGTTCTTC.

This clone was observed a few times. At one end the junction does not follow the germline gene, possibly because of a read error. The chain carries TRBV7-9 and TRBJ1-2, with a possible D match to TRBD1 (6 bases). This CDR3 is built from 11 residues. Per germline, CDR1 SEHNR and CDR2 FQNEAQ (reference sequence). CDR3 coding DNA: TGTGCCAGCAGCTTGGTGACAGGTGCCTCCTTC. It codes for CASSLVTGASF.

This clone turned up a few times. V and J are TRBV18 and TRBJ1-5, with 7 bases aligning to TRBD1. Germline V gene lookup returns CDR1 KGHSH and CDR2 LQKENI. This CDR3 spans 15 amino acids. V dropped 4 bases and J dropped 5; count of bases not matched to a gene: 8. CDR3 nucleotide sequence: TGTGCCAGCTCACTAACCGACAGGGCTTATCAGCCCCAGCATTTT. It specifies CASSLTDRAYQPQHF. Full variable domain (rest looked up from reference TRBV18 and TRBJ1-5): NAGVMQNPRHLVRRRGQEARLRCSPMKGHSHVYWYRQLPEEGLKFMVYLQKENIIDESGMPKERFSAEFPKEGPSILRIQQVVRGDSAAYFCASSLTDRAYQPQHFGDGTRLSIL.

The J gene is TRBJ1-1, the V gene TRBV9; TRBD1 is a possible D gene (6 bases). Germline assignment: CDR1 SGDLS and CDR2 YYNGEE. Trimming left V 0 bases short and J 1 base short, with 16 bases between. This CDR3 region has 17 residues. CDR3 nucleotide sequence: TGTGCCAGCAGCGTAGTTCAGGGACACAATTGGAACACTGAAGCTTTCTTT. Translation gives CASSVVQGHNWNTEAFF.

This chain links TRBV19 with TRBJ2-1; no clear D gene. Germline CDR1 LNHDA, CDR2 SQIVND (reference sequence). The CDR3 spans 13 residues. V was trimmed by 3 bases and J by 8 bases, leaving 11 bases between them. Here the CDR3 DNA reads TGTGCCAGTAGTATCGGGTTATTGGATGAGCAGTTCTTC. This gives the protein CASSIGLLDEQFF.

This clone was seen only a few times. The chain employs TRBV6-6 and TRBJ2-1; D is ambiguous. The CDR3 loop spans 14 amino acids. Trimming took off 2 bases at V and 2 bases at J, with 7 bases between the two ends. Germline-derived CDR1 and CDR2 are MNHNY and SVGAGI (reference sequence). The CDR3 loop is CASSYQFTYNEQFF. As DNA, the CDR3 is TGTGCCAGCAGTTACCAGTTCACCTACAATGAGCAGTTCTTC.

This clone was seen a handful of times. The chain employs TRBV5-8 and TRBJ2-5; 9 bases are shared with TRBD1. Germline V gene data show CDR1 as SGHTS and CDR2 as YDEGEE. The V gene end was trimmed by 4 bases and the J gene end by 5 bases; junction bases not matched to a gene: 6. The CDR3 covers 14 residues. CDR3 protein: CASSVYRGQETQYF. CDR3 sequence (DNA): TGTGCCAGCAGCGTATACAGGGGGCAGGAGACCCAGTACTTC.

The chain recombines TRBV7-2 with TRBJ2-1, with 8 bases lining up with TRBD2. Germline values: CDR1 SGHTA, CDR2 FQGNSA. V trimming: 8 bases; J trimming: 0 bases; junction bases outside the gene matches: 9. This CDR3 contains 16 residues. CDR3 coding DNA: TGTGCCAGCTACCCCGGGAGGGGTAACTCCTACAATGAGCAGTTCTTC. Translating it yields CASYPGRGNSYNEQFF.

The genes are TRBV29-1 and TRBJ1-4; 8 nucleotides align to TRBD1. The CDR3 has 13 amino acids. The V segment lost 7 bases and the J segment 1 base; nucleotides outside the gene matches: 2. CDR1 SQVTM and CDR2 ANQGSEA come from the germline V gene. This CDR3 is CSETGETNEKLFF. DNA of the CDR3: TGCAGCGAGACAGGGGAAACTAATGAAAAACTGTTTTTT.

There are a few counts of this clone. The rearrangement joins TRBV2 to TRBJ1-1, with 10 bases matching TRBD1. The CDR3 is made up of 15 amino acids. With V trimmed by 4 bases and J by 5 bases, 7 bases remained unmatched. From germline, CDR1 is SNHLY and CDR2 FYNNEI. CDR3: CASSGTGGGRTEAFF. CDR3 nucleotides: TGTGCCAGCAGTGGGACAGGGGGGGGGAGAACTGAAGCTTTCTTT.

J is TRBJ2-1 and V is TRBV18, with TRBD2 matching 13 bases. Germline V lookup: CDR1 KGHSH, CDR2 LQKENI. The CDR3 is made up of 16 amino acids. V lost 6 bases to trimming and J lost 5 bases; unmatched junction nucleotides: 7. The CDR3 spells CASSPNGLAGDNEQFF. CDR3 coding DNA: TGTGCCAGCTCCCCTAACGGACTAGCGGGAGACAATGAGCAGTTCTTC.

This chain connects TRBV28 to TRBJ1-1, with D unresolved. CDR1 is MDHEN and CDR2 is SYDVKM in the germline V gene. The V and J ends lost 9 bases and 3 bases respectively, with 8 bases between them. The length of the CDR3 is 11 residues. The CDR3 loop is CASISDTEAFF. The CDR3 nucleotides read TGTGCCAGTATTTCCGACACTGAAGCTTTCTTT.

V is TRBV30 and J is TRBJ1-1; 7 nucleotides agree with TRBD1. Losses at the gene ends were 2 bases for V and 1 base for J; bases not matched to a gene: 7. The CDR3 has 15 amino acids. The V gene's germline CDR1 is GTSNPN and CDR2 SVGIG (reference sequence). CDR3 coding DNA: TGTGCCTGGAGTACCCCGGGACAGACGAACACTGAAGCTTTCTTT. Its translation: CAWSTPGQTNTEAFF. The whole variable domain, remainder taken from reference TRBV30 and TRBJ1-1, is SQTIHQWPATLVQPVGSPLSLECTVEGTSNPNLYWYRQAAGRGLQLLFYSVGIGQISSEVPQNLSASRPQDRQFILSSKKLLLSDSGFYLCAWSTPGQTNTEAFFGQGTRLTVV.

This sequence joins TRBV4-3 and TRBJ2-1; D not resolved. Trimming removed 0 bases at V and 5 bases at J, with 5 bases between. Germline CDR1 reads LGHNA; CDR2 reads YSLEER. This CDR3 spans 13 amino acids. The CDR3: CASSQELNNEQFF. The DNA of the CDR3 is TGCGCCAGCAGCCAAGAACTGAACAATGAGCAGTTCTTC.

In nucleotides, the CDR3 is TGCGCCAGCAGTCACCCCGTCAGGGGAAAGGACGAGCAGTACTTC. Amino acids: CASSHPVRGKDEQYF. The chain combines TRBV23-1 with TRBJ2-7, with a possible D match to TRBD1 (6 bases). TRBV23-1 is an ORF; its function is uncertain. The CDR3 is 15 residues long. V was pared by 3 bases and J by 5 bases, with 17 bases between.

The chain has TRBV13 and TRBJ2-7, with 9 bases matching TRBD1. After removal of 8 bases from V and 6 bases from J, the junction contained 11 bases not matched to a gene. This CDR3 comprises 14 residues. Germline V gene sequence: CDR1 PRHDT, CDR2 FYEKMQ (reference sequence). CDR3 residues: CASSWTGARSEQYF. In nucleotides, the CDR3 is TGTGCCAGCTCCTGGACAGGGGCTCGCTCCGAGCAGTACTTC.

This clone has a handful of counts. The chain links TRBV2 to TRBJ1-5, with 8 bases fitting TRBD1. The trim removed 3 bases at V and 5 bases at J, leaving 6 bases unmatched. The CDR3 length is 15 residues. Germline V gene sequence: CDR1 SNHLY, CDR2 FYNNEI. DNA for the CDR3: TGTGCCAGCAGTGATGACAGGGGCGCCTATCAGCCCCAGCATTTT. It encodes CASSDDRGAYQPQHF.

CDR3 nucleotides: TGTGCCAGCAGCTTAGCCAGGGGAGACACTGAAGCTTTCTTT. Encoded protein: CASSLARGDTEAFF. This chain connects TRBV7-2 to TRBJ1-1; D might be TRBD1 (6 bases). The CDR3 runs to 14 residues. Germline assignment: CDR1 SGHTA and CDR2 FQGNSA. Trimming left V 0 bases short and J 3 bases short, with 8 bases between.

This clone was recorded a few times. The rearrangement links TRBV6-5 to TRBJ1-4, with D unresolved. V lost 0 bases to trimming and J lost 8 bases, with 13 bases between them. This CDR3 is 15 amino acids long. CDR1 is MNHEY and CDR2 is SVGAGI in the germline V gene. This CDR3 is CASSYSFLTPEKLFF. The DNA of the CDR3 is TGTGCCAGCAGTTACTCGTTTCTGACACCAGAAAAACTGTTTTTT.

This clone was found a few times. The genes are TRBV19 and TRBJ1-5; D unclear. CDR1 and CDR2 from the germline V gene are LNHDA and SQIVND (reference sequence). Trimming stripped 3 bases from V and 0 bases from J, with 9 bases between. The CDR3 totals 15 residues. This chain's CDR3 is CASSMSGTSNQPQHF. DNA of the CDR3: TGTGCCAGTAGTATGTCGGGAACTAGCAATCAGCCCCAGCATTTT.

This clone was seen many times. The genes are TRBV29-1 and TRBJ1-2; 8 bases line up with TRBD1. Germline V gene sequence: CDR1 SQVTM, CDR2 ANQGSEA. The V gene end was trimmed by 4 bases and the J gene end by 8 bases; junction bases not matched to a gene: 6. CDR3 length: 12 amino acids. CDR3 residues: CSVGQGNGGYTF. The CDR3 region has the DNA TGCAGCGTTGGACAGGGGAATGGGGGCTACACCTTC.

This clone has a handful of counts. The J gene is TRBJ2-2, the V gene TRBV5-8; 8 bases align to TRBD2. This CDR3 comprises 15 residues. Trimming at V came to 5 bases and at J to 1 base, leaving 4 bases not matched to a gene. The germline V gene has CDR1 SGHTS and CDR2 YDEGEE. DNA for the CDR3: TGTGCCAGCAGGCGGGGGGCCCAGAACACCGGGGAGCTGTTTTTT. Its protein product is CASRRGAQNTGELFF.

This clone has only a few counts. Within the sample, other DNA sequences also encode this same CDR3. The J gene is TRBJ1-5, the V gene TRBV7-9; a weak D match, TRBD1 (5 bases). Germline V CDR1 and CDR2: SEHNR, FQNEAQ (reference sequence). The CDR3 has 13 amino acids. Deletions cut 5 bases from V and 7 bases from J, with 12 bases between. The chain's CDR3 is CASSPRRDQPQHF. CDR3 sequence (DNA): TGTGCCAGCAGCCCCCGGAGGGACCAGCCCCAGCATTTT.

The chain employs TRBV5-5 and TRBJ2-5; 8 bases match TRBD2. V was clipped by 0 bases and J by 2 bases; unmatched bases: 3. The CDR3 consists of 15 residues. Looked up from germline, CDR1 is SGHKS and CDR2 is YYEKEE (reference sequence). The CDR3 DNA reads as TGTGCCAGCAGCTTGGCGCGGGAGGCGCAAGAGACCCAGTACTTC. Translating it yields CASSLAREAQETQYF.

CDR3 in amino acids: CATTGGFNQPQHF. The CDR3 DNA is TGTGCCACCACCGGCGGATTCAATCAGCCCCAGCATTTT. The rearrangement uses TRBV15 and TRBJ1-5; D gene unclear. Looked up from germline, CDR1 is LNHNV and CDR2 is YYDKDF (reference sequence). V lost 7 bases to trimming and J lost 3 bases, with 10 bases between them. The CDR3 consists of 13 residues.

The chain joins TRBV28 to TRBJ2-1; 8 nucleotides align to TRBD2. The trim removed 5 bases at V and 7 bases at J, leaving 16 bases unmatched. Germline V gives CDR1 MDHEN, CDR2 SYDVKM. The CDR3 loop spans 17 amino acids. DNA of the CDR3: TGTGCCAGCAGTGCCCCCCGGTCGGTAGCGGGAAGGAATGAGCAGTTCTTC. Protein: CASSAPRSVAGRNEQFF.

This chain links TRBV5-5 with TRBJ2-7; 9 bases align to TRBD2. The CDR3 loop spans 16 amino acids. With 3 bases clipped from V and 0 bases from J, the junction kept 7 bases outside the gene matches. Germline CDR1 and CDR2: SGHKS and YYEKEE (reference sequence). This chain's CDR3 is CASSSSVGLASYEQYF. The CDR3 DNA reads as TGTGCCAGCAGCTCCTCGGTGGGACTAGCCTCCTACGAGCAGTACTTC. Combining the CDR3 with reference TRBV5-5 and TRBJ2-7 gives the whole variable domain DAGVTQSPTHLIKTRGQQVTLRCSPISGHKSVSWYQQVLGQGPQFIFQYYEKEERGRGNFPDRFSARQFPNYSSELNVNALLLGDSALYLCASSSSVGLASYEQYFGPGTRLTVT.

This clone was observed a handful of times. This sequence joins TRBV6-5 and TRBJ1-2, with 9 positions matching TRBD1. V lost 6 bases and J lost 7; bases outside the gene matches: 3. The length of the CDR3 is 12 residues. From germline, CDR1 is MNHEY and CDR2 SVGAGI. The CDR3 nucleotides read TGTGCCAGCAGGGGACAGGGTAGTGGCTACACCTTC. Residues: CASRGQGSGYTF.

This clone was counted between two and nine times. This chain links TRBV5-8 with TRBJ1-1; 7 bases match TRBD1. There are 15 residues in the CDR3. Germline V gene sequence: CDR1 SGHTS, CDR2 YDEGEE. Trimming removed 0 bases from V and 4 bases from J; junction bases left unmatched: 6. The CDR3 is CASSLEGAPVTEAFF. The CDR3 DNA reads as TGTGCCAGCAGCTTGGAGGGGGCGCCGGTCACTGAAGCTTTCTTT.

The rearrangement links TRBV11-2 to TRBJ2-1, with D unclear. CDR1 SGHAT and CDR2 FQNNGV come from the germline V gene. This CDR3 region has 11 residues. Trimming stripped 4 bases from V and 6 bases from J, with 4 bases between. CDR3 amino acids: CASSSLNEQFF. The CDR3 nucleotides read TGTGCCAGCAGCTCACTCAATGAGCAGTTCTTC.